This TCR beta chain was retrieved from a study of blood T cell repertoires in COVID-19. Looking at the study overall: Samples came from the United States, Italy and Spain, spanning acute and convalescent COVID-19. Nucleic acid was either cDNA or gDNA, and it came from T cells, B-cell-depleted T cells, or PBMCs.

Profiled with immunoSEQ multiplex PCR; TCRdb holds only in-frame clones, not every one. Seen here are about 72,000 clones, about four fifths observed once, and the top ten hold approximately 19%. This clone has only one observation. The CDR3 consists of 15 residues. Looked up from germline, CDR1 is MNHEY and CDR2 is SVGAGI. Trimming removed 6 bases from V and 4 bases from J; junction bases left unmatched: 12. This TCR derives from a human donor in a cohort sampled during active COVID-19. This chain joins TRBV6-5 and TRBJ2-7, with TRBD1 matching 7 bases. Material: peripheral blood. In DNA form, the CDR3 reads TGTGCCAGCAGCCTAGGGGGCGCAGCGTTGTACGAGCAGTACTTC. The encoded protein is CASSLGGAALYEQYF.